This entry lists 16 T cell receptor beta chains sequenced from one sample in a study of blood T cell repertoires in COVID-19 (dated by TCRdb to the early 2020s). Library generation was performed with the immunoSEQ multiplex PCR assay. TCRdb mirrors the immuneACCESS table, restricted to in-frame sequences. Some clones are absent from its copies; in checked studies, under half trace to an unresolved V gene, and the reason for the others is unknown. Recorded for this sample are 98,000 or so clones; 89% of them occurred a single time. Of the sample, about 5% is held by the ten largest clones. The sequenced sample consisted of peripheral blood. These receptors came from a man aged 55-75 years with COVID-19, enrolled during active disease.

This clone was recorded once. The DNA of the CDR3 is TGTGCCAGCAGTCGACAGCCCAATCAGCCCCAGCATTTT. Translated: CASSRQPNQPQHF. The rearrangement uses TRBV2 and TRBJ1-5, with D tentatively TRBD1 (5 bases). Germline CDR1 SNHLY, CDR2 FYNNEI. There are 13 residues in the CDR3. V gave up 5 bases and J gave up 3 bases, with 8 bases separating them.

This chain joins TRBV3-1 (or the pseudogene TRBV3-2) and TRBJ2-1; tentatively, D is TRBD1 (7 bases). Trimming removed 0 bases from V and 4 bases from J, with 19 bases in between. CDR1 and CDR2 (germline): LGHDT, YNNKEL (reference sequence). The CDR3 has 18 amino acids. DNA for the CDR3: TGTGCCAGCAGCCAAGATTTATCCGGCAGGGGGGATTACAATGAGCAGTTCTTC. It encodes CASSQDLSGRGDYNEQFF.

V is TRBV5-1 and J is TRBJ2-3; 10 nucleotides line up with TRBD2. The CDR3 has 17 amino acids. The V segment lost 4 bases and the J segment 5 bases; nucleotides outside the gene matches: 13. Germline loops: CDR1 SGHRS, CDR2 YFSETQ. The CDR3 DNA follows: TGCGCCAGCAGCGGTCTTTCTAGCGGGAGCCGCCTAGATACGCAGTATTTT. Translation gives CASSGLSSGSRLDTQYF.

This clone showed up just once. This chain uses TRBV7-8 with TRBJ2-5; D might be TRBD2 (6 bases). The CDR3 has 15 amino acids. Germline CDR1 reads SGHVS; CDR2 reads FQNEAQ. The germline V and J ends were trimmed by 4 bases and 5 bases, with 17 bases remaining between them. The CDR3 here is CASSSNGGRSETQYF. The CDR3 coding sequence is TGTGCCAGCAGCTCCAACGGGGGACGGTCGGAGACCCAGTACTTC.

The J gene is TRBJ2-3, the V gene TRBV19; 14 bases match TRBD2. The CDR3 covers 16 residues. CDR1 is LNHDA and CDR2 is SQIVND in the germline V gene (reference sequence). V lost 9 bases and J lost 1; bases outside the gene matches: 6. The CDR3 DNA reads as TGTGCCAGCGGGACTAGCGGGAGATCGGGCACAGATACGCAGTATTTT. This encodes CASGTSGRSGTDTQYF.

The CDR3 protein is CASRVNHRDTYSPLHF. The CDR3 DNA is TGTGCCAGCAGGGTAAACCACCGGGACACTTATTCACCCCTCCACTTT. The chain links TRBV28 to TRBJ1-6; D is perhaps TRBD1 (6 bases). CDR1 is MDHEN and CDR2 is SYDVKM in the germline V gene. V was cut by 6 bases and J by 8 bases, with 20 bases left in between. This CDR3 is 16 amino acids long.

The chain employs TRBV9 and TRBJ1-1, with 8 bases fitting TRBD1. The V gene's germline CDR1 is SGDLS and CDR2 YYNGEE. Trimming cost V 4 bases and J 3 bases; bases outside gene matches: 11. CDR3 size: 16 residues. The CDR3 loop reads CASSPRTGSRDTEAFF. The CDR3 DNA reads TGTGCCAGCAGCCCCCGGACAGGGTCAAGGGACACTGAAGCTTTCTTT.

The CDR3 DNA sequence: TGTGCCACCCACCCACTGTCCTTATTGAACACCGGGGAGCTGTTTTTT. Translation gives CATHPLSLLNTGELFF. The chain employs TRBV3-1 (or the pseudogene TRBV3-2) and TRBJ2-2; no clear D. This CDR3 spans 16 amino acids. The V end was cut by 10 bases, the J end by 1 base, with 19 bases between. Germline CDR1 LGHDT, CDR2 YNNKEL (reference sequence).

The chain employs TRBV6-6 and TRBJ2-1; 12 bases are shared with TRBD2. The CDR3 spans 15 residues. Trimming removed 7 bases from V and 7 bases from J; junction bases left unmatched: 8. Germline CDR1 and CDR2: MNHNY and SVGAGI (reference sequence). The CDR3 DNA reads TGTGCCAGCACCACGACTAGCGGGAGCTCAAATGAGCAGTTCTTC. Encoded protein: CASTTTSGSSNEQFF.

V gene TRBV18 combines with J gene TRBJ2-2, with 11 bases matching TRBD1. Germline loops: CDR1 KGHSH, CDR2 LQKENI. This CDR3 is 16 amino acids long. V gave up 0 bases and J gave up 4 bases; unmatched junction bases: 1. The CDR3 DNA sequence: TGTGCCAGCTCACCACCGGACAGGGGGCTCACCGGGGAGCTGTTTTTT. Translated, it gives CASSPPDRGLTGELFF. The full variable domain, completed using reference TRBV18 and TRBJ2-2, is NAGVMQNPRHLVRRRGQEARLRCSPMKGHSHVYWYRQLPEEGLKFMVYLQKENIIDESGMPKERFSAEFPKEGPSILRIQQVVRGDSAAYFCASSPPDRGLTGELFFGEGSRLTVL.

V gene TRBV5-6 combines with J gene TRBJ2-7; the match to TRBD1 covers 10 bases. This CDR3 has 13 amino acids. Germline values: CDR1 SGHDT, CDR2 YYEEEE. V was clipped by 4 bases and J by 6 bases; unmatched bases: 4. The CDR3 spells CASSPGQGFEQYF. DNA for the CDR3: TGTGCCAGCAGCCCGGGACAGGGGTTCGAGCAGTACTTC. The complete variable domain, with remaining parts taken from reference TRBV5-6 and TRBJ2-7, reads DAGVTQSPTHLIKTRGQQVTLRCSPKSGHDTVSWYQQALGQGPQFIFQYYEEEERQRGNFPDRFSGHQFPNYSSELNVNALLLGDSALYLCASSPGQGFEQYFGPGTRLTVT.

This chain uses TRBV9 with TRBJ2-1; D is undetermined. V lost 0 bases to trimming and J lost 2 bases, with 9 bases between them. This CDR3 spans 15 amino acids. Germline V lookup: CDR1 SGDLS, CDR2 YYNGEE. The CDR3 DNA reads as TGTGCCAGCAGCGTAGAGAGTTTTCCCTACAATGAGCAGTTCTTC. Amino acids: CASSVESFPYNEQFF. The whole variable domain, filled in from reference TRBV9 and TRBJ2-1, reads DSGVTQTPKHLITATGQRVTLRCSPRSGDLSVYWYQQSLDQGLQFLIQYYNGEERAKGNILERFSAQQFPDLHSELNLSSLELGDSALYFCASSVESFPYNEQFFGPGTRLTVL.

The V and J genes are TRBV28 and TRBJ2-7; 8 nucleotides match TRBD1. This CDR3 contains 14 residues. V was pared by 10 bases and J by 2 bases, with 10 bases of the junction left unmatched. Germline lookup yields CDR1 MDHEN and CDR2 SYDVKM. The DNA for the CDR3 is TGTGCCACCCTCTATCGGACAGGGCCCTACGAGCAGTACTTC. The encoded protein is CATLYRTGPYEQYF. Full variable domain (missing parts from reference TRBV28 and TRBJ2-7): DVKVTQSSRYLVKRTGEKVFLECVQDMDHENMFWYRQDPGLGLRLIYFSYDVKMKEKGDIPEGYSVSREKKERFSLILESASTNQTSMYLCATLYRTGPYEQYFGPGTRLTVT.

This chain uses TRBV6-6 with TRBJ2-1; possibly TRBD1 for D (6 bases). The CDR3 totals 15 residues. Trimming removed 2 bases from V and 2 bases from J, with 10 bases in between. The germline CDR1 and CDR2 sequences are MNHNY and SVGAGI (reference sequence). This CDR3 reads CASSYQSGAYNEQFF. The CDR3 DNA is TGTGCCAGCAGTTACCAGTCAGGGGCCTACAATGAGCAGTTCTTC.

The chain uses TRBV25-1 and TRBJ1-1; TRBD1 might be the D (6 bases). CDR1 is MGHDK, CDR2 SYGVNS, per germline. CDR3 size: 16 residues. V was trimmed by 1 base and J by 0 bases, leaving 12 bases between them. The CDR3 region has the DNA TGTGCCAGCAGTGAATTCGACGGACAGATGAACACTGAAGCTTTCTTT. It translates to CASSEFDGQMNTEAFF. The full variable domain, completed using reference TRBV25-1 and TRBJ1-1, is EADIYQTPRYLVIGTGKKITLECSQTMGHDKMYWYQQDPGMELHLIHYSYGVNSTEKGDLSSESTVSRIRTEHFPLTLESARPSHTSQYLCASSEFDGQMNTEAFFGQGTRLTVV.

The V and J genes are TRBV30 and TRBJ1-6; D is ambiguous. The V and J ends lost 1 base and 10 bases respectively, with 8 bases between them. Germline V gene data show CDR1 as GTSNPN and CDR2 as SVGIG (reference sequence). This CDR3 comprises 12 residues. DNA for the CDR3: TGTGCCTGGAGTGAAATACAGTCACCCCTCCACTTT. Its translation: CAWSEIQSPLHF. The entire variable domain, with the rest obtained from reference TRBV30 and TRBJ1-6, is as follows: SQTIHQWPATLVQPVGSPLSLECTVEGTSNPNLYWYRQAAGRGLQLLFYSVGIGQISSEVPQNLSASRPQDRQFILSSKKLLLSDSGFYLCAWSEIQSPLHFGNGTRLTVT.